This T cell receptor (beta chain) was captured by sequencing in a study of blood T cell repertoires in COVID-19. Study in general: From the United States, Italy and Spain came samples of acute and convalescent COVID-19. Sample material is recorded as cDNA or gDNA derived from T cells, B-cell-depleted T cells, or PBMCs.

Per the original data handling: Counts of nucleated cells, estimated from reference gene primer amplification, were obtained. The assay was immunoSEQ multiplex PCR, and TCRdb's table has in-frame clones only and misses some. V, J and clone size reflect that table, while D and trimming were determined from the DNA. This sample has about 160,000 clones; more than 60% occur once, and the top ten carry roughly 3.1%. Germline V gene data show CDR1 as MDHEN and CDR2 as SYDVKM. V shed 6 bases and J shed 2 bases, with 16 bases lying between them. The CDR3 consists of 16 residues. The sample was peripheral blood. The source of this sequence is a man between 65 and 85 years old with acute or convalescent COVID-19. The rearrangement joins TRBV28 to TRBJ1-4; D remains unclear. The chain's CDR3 is CASSLSGRRTNEKLFF. CDR3 coding DNA: TGTGCCAGCAGCCTGAGTGGGCGTAGGACTAATGAAAAACTGTTTTTT.